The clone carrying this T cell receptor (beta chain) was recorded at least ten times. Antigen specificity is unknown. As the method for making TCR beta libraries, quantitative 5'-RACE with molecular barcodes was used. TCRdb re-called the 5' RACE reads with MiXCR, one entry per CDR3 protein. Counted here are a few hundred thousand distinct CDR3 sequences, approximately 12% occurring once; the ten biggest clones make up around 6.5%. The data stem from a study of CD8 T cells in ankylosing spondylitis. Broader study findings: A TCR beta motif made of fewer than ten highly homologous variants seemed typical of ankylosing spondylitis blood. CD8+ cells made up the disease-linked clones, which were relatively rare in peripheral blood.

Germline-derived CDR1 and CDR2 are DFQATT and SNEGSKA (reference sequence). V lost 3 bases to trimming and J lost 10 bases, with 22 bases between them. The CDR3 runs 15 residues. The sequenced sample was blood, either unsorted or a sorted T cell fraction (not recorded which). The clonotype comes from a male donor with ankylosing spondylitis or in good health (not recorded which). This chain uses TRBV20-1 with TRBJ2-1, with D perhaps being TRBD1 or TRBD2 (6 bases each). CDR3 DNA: TGCAGTGCTAGCGGGGGCGCGGAAACCGTCCCCGAGCAGTTCTTC. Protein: CSASGGAETVPEQFF.